There are a few counts of the clone carrying this T cell receptor beta chain. This sample was included in a study of regulatory T cells in long-lasting Graves disease. The time point denotes: newly diagnosed GD, antithyroid drugs for less than 3 months. Extracted PBMC RNA gave rise to the TCR library. CDR3-region Arm-PCR and iRepertoire HTBI primers produced the TCR beta libraries. TCRdb analysed the multiplex PCR reads with MiXCR anew, one entry per CDR3 protein. The table has more than 300,000 distinct CDR3 sequences, around 15% seen once. A further study also used this sample, focusing on T cells in Graves' hyperthyroidism and ophthalmopathy.

This TCR was recovered from a woman aged 18-35 years with Graves disease. The input for sequencing was peripheral blood mononuclear cells (PBMCs), taken at new diagnosis, from a patient treated with antithyroid drugs.

The CDR3 DNA follows: TGTGCCAGCAGCCTACTAGCGGGGGGATACACAGATACGCAGTATTTT. This sequence encodes CASSLLAGGYTDTQYF. V usage is TRBV11-1 and J usage is TRBJ2-3, with TRBD2 matching 12 bases. The V and J ends lost 5 bases and 2 bases, in that order; junction bases with no gene match: 5. From germline, CDR1 is SGHAT and CDR2 FQDESV (reference sequence). The CDR3 consists of 16 residues.